The 8 T cell receptor beta chains below all came from one sample that was sequenced in a study of shared clonotypes between healthy human individuals. CD8 cells classed as naive were CD45RO-negative and positively selected for CCR7, excluding terminally differentiated effector memory CD45RA+ cells. Measured with immunoSEQ multiplex PCR; TCRdb has only the in-frame clones, and not every one. The repertoire holds 760,000 or so clones, with roughly 96% as singletons. The specimen was naive CD8+ T cells sorted from blood. The receptors were gathered from a man aged 25-40 years in good health.

This CDR3 is CASSLKQLAYNEQFF. In DNA, the CDR3 is TGTGCCAGCAGCTTAAAACAGCTAGCGTACAATGAGCAGTTCTTC. V and J are TRBV11-2 and TRBJ2-1; tentatively, D is TRBD2 (6 bases). The CDR3 runs 15 residues. The germline V gene encodes CDR1 SGHAT and CDR2 FQNNGV. Trimming cost V 2 bases and J 4 bases, with 12 bases left between them.

The genes are TRBV10-1 and TRBJ2-5; D gene ambiguous. The CDR3 spans 16 residues. Deletions cut 0 bases from V and 0 bases from J, with 11 bases between. The germline CDR1 and CDR2 sequences are WNHNN and SYGVQD (reference sequence). CDR3 residues: CASSESTGEYQETQYF. DNA of the CDR3: TGCGCCAGCAGTGAGTCGACCGGCGAGTACCAAGAGACCCAGTACTTC.

The chain combines TRBV28 with TRBJ2-7, with 10 bases fitting TRBD1. V trimming: 6 bases; J trimming: 2 bases; junction bases outside the gene matches: 4. From germline, CDR1 is MDHEN and CDR2 SYDVKM. The CDR3 spans 14 residues. The CDR3: CASSFGTGAYEQYF. DNA of the CDR3: TGTGCCAGCAGCTTCGGGACAGGGGCCTACGAGCAGTACTTC.

The chain is built from TRBV6-5 and TRBJ2-7; a possible D gene is TRBD2 (6 bases). The CDR3 runs to 14 residues. The V gene's germline CDR1 is MNHEY and CDR2 SVGAGI. V lost 5 bases and J 0 bases, leaving 11 bases between the germline ends. The CDR3 loop reads CASSPGLSSYEQYF. The CDR3 DNA reads TGTGCCAGCAGTCCGGGACTGAGCTCCTACGAGCAGTACTTC.

This sequence joins TRBV27 and TRBJ1-5, with a tentative D call TRBD1 (6 bases). V was clipped by 5 bases and J by 1 base, with 12 bases between them. Germline V lookup: CDR1 MNHEY, CDR2 SMNVEV (reference sequence). The CDR3 has 15 amino acids. CDR3 region: CASSRFQGSNQPQHF. The DNA of the CDR3 is TGTGCCAGCAGTCGCTTTCAGGGGAGCAATCAGCCCCAGCATTTT.

This chain uses TRBV7-9 with TRBJ2-7; the match to TRBD1 covers 9 bases. V lost 2 bases, J lost 3 bases, and 8 bases stayed unmatched. There are 16 residues in the CDR3. CDR1 and CDR2 from the germline V gene are SEHNR and FQNEAQ (reference sequence). Here the CDR3 reads CASSLKQGQGNYEQYF. DNA of the CDR3: TGTGCCAGCAGCTTAAAACAGGGACAGGGAAACTACGAGCAGTACTTC.

The sample holds one count of this clone. The V and J genes are TRBV7-9 and TRBJ2-3; 7 positions match TRBD2. The CDR3 runs 16 residues. Losses at the gene ends were 7 bases for V and 4 bases for J; bases not matched to a gene: 14. Germline loops: CDR1 SEHNR, CDR2 FQNEAQ (reference sequence). The CDR3 region has the DNA TGTGCCAGCACCGGTGGAGGTGGCGGGAGTGCAGATACGCAGTATTTT. Its translation: CASTGGGGGSADTQYF.

A remark on this clone: The same CDR3 arises from other DNA sequences in this sample as well. The V gene is TRBV18, the J gene TRBJ2-1; possible D gene TRBD1, 6 bases. V was trimmed by 3 bases and J by 8 bases, leaving 8 bases between them. Germline CDR1 is KGHSH and CDR2 is LQKENI. This CDR3 has 12 amino acids. The CDR3 here is CASSPPGDEQFF. In DNA, the CDR3 is TGTGCCAGCTCACCCCCAGGGGATGAGCAGTTCTTC.